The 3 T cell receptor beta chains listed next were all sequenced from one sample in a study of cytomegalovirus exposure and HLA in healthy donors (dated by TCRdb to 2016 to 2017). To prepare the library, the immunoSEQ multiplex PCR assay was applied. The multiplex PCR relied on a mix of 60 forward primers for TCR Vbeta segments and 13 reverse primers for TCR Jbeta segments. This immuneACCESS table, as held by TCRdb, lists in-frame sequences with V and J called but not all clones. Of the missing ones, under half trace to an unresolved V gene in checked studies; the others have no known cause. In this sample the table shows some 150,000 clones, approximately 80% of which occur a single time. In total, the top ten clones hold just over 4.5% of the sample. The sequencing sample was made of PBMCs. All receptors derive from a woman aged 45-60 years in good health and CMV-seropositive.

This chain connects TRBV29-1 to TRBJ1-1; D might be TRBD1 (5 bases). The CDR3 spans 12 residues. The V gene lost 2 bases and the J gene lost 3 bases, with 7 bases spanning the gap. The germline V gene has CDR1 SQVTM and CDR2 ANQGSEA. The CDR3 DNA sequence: TGCAGCGTTGAACAGGGTCACACTGAAGCTTTCTTT. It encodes CSVEQGHTEAFF.

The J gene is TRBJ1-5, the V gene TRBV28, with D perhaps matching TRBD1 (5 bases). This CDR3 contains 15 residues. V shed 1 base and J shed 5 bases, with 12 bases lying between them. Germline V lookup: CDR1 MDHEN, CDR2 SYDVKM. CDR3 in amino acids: CASSLFGRAYQPQHF. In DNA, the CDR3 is TGTGCCAGCAGTTTATTCGGCAGGGCTTATCAGCCCCAGCATTTT.

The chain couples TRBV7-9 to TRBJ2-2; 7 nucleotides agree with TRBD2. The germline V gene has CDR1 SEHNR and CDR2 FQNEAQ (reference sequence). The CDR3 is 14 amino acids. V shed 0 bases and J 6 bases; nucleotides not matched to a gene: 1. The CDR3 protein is CASSLAGGPGELFF. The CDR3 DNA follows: TGTGCCAGCAGCTTAGCGGGAGGGCCCGGGGAGCTGTTTTTT.